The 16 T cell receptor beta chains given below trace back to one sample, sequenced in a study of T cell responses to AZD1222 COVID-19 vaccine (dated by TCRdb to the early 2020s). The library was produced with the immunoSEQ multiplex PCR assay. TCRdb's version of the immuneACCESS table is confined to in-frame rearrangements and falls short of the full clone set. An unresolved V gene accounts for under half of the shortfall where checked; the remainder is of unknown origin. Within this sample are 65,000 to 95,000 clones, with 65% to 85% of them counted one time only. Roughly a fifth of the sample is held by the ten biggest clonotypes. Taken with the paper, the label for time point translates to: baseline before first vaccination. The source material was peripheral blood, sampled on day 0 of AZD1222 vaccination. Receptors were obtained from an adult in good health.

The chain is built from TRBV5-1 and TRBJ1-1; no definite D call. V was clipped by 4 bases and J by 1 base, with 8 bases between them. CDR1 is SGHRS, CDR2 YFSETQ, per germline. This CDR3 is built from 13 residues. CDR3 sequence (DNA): TGCGCCAGCAGCCGCCCAGGGAACACTGAAGCTTTCTTT. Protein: CASSRPGNTEAFF.

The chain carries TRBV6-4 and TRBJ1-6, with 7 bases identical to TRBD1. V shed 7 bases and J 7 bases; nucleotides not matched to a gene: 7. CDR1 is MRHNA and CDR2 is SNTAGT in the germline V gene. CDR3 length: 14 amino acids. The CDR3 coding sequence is TGTGCCAGCATCGATCACAGGGGCAATTCACCCCTCCACTTT. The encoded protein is CASIDHRGNSPLHF.

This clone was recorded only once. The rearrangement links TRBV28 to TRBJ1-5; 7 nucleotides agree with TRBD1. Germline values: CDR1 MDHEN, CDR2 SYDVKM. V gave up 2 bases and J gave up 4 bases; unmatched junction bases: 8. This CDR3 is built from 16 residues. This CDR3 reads CASSLIRRGRNQPQHF. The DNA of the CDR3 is TGTGCCAGCAGTTTAATTAGGAGGGGGCGGAATCAGCCCCAGCATTTT.

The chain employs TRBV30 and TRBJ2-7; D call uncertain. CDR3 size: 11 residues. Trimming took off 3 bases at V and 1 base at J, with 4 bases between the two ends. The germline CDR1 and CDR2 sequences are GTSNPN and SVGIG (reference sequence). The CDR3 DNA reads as TGTGCCTGGAGAAGGTCCTACGAGCAGTACTTC. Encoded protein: CAWRRSYEQYF.

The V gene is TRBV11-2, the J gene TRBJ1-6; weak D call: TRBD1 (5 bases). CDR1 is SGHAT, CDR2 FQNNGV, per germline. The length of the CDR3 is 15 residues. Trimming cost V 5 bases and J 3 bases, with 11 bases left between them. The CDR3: CASSPDRRYNSPLHF. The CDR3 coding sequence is TGTGCCAGCAGCCCCGACAGACGCTATAATTCACCCCTCCACTTT.

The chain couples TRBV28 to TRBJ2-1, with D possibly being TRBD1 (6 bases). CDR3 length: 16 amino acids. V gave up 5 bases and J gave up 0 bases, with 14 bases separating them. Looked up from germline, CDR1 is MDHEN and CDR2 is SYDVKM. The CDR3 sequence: CASSPPGGLSYNEQFF. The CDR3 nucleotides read TGTGCCAGCAGTCCGCCTGGGGGCCTCTCCTACAATGAGCAGTTCTTC.

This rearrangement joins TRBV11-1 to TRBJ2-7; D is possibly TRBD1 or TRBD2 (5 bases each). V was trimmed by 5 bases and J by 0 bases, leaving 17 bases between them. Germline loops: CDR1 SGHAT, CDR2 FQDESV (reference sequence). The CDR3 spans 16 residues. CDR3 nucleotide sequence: TGTGCCAGCAGCCTAAGAACCGGGACGGTCTCCTACGAGCAGTACTTC. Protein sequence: CASSLRTGTVSYEQYF.

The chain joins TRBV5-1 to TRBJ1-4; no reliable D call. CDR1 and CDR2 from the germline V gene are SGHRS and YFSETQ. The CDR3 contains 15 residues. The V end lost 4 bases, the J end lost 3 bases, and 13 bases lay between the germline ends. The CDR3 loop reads CASSHYHGSNEKLFF. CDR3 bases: TGCGCCAGCAGCCATTATCACGGATCTAATGAAAAACTGTTTTTT.

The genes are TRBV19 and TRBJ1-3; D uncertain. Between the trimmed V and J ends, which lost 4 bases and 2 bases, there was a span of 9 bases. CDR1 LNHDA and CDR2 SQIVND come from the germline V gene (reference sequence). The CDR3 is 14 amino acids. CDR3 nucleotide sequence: TGTGCCAGTAGTACAGAACACACTGGAAACACCATATATTTT. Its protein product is CASSTEHTGNTIYF.

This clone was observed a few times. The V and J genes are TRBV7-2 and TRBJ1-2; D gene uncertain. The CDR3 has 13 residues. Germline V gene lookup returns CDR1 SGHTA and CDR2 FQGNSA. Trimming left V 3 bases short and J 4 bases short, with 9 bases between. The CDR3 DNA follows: TGTGCCAGCAGCTTGGCAGCATCCTATGGCTACACCTTC. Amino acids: CASSLAASYGYTF.

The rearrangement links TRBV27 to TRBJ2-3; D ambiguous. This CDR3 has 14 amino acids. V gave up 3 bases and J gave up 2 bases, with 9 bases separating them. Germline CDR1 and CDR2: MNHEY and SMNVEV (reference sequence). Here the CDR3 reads CASSFGAVTDTQYF. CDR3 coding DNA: TGTGCCAGCAGTTTCGGCGCCGTCACAGATACGCAGTATTTT.

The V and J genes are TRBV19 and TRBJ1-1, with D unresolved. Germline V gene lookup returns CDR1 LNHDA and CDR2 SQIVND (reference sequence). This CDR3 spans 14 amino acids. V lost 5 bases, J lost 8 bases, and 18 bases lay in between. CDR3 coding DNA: TGTGCCAGTAGTGCAGGCGGAGTTCTTCTAGAAGCTTTCTTT. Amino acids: CASSAGGVLLEAFF.

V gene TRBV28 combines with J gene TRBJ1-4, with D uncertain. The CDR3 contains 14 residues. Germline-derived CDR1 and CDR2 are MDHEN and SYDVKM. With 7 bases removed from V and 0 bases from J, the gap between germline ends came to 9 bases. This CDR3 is CASTPAATNEKLFF. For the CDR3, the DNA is TGTGCCAGCACTCCAGCCGCAACTAATGAAAAACTGTTTTTT.

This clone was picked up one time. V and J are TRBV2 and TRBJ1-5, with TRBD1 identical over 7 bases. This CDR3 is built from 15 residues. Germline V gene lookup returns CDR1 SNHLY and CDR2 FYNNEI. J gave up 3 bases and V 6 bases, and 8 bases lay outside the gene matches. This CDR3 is CASRSGTAFNQPQHF. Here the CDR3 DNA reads TGTGCCAGCAGGTCCGGGACAGCCTTCAATCAGCCCCAGCATTTT.

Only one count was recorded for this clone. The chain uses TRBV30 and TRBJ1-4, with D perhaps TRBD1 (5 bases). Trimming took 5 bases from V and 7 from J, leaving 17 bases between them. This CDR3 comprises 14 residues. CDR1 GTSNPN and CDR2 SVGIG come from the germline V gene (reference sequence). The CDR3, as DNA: TGTGCCTGGTACTCGGGAGGAGGGGTTGAAAAACTGTTTTTT. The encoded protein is CAWYSGGGVEKLFF.

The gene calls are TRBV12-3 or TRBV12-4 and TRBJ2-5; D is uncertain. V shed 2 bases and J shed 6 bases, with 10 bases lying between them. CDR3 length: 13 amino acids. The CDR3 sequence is CASSLWYGQTQYF. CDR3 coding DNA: TGTGCCAGCAGTTTATGGTATGGGCAGACCCAGTACTTC.